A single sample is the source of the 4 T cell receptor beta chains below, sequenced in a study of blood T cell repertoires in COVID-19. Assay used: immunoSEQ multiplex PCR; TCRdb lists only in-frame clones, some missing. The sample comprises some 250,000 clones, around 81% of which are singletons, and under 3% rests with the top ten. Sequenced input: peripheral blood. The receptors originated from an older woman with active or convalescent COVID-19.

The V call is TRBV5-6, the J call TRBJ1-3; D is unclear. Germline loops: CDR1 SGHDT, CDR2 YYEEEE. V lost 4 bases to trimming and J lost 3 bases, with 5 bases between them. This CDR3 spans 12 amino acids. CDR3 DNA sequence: TGTGCCAGCAGCGGAGGTGGAAACACCATATATTTT. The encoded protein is CASSGGGNTIYF.

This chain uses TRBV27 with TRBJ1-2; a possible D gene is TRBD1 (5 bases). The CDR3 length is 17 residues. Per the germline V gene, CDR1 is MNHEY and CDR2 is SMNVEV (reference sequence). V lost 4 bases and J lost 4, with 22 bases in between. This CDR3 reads CASSSRGGTVDGYGYTF. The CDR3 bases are TGTGCCAGCAGTTCTCGCGGGGGAACAGTGGACGGCTATGGCTACACCTTC.

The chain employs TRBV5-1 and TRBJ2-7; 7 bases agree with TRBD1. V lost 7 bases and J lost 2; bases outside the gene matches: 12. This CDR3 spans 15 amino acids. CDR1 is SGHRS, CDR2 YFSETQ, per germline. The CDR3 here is CASQTATGLTYEQYF. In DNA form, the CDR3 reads TGCGCCAGCCAAACGGCGACAGGGCTAACCTACGAGCAGTACTTC.

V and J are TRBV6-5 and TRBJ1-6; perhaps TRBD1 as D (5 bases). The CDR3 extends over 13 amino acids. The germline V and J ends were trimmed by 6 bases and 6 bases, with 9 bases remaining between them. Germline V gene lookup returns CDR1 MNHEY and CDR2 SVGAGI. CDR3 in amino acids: CASRETVNSPLHF. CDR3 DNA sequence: TGTGCCAGCAGGGAGACAGTTAATTCACCCCTCCACTTT.